This T cell receptor beta chain was identified during a study of human T cells and chemical hapten exposure. Study-level background: Alopecia areata, totalis or universalis was found in mostly female patients. Study findings and constraints: The number of TCRs over 1 in 1000 frequency stayed unchanged after DPC.

This clonotype showed up many times. Its antigen remains unidentified. Indicated time point: patch test 2, 6 weeks after DPC sensitization. Treatment given: therapeutic diphenylcyclopropenone sensitization with weekly scalp DPC. Unfractionated whole blood was the source of the extracted total RNA. TCRdb recomputed calls from the RACE reads with MiXCR, one row per CDR3 protein. The sample shows tens of thousands of distinct CDR3 sequences, about 9.6% of them seen only once. The TCR was taken from a woman aged 25 to 39 with alopecia areata. Some clones in this sample may be carry-over from other donors' samples. Material: whole blood, obtained in connection with sensitization to the hapten diphenylcyclopropenone (DPC).

The CDR3 region has the DNA TGTGCCAGCAGCTTGAGCAGCCTTTATGGAAACACCATATATTTT. It codes for CASSLSSLYGNTIYF. The V and J genes are TRBV5-8 and TRBJ1-3; D unclear. The CDR3 has 15 residues. From germline, CDR1 is SGHTS and CDR2 YDEGEE. Trimming stripped 1 base from V and 3 bases from J, with 11 bases between.